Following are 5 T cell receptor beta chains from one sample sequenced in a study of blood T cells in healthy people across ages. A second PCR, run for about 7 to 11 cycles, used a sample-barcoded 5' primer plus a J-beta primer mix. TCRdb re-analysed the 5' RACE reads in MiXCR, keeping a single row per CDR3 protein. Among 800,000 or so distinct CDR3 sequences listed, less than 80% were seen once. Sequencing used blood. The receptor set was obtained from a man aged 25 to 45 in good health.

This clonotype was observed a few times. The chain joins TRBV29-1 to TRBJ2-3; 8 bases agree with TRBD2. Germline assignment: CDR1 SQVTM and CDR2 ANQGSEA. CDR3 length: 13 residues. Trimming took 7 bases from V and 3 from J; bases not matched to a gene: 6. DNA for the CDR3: TGCAGCGGCCGGTCGGGGGGGACAGATACGCAGTATTTT. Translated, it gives CSGRSGGTDTQYF.

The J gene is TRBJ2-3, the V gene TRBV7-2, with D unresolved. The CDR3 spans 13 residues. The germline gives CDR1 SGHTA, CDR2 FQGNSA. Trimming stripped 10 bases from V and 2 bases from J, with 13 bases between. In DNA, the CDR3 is TGTGCCATCCAAATCCTAGACACAGATACGCAGTATTTT. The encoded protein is CAIQILDTDTQYF.

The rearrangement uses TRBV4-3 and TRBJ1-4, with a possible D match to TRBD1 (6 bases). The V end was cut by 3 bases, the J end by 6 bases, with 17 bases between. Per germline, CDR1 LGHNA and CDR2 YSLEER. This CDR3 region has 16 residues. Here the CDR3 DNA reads TGCGCCAGCAGCCACCTAACAGGGACTCAGGATGAAAAACTGTTTTTT. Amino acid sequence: CASSHLTGTQDEKLFF.

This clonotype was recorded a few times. CDR3 DNA sequence: TGTGCCAGCAGTTTATCAGGGGGTCACGGCTACACCTTC. Its translation is CASSLSGGHGYTF. V gene TRBV27 combines with J gene TRBJ1-2; maybe TRBD1 (6 bases). The germline V gene has CDR1 MNHEY and CDR2 SMNVEV (reference sequence). V shed 0 bases and J shed 8 bases, with 10 bases lying between them. This CDR3 is 13 amino acids long.

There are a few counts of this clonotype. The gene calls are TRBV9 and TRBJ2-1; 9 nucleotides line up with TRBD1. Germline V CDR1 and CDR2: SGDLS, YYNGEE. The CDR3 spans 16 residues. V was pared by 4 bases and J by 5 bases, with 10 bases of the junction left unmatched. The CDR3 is CASSTNGQGTHNEQFF. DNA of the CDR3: TGTGCCAGCAGCACCAACGGACAGGGGACCCACAATGAGCAGTTCTTC.